This TCR beta chain is drawn from a study of blood T cell repertoires in COVID-19 (TCRdb year 2020). Regarding the research as a whole: The collaborator samples originated in the United States, Italy and Spain and spanned the acute and convalescent phases of COVID-19. The prospective study material was composed of cDNA or gDNA derived from T cells, B-cell-depleted T cells, or PBMCs. Subjects who had been exposed to COVID-19, were actively infected with it, or had recovered from it provided the deeply sampled blood TCRbeta repertoires that made up the dataset. The repertoires were released in a freely available public database intended as a resource for research on the immune response to SARS-CoV-2. Samples were obtained from the ongoing ImmuneRACE study (first 160 participants) and from over 1,000 subjects provided by 6 global collaborators. Sample metadata almost always included a de-identified subject ID, COVID-19 status, age in years and sex. Where HLA class I and class II types were available, the types were taken from metadata supplied by the sample provider, not from assay-based typing.

Each collaborating institution followed its own protocols to collect whole blood in K2EDTA tubes. Collaborator samples were shipped for TCRbeta analysis as frozen whole blood, isolated PBMCs, or DNA extracted from either sample type. From the cysteine up to the phenylalanine, the CDR3 has a length of 13 residues. Only CDR3 DNA remains: 39 bases, in frame from the first base. CDR1 and CDR2, looked up from the germline V gene, are SGHRS and YFSETQ. Cut back by 4 bases and 3 bases, the V and J ends lie 10 bases apart. Overall study results and their limits: The quantity of clinical and demographic metadata differed by source and by participant and was supplied without curation.

TCRbeta CDR3 regions were amplified from genomic DNA using the immunoSEQ Assay, a bias-controlled multiplex PCR. On the authors' methods: Within the assay, amplification of reference gene primers was used to estimate how many nucleated cells each sample contained. To quantify the absolute abundance of each unique TCRbeta CDR3 rearrangement, sequence reads were collapsed and filtered. Productive Simpson clonality was computed per sample as the square root of Simpson's diversity index over productive rearrangements. TCRdb limited this immuneACCESS table to in-frame rearrangements with V and J called. A share of clones is missing; checked studies link under half to unresolved V genes, and the rest is unexplained. The V and J calls and the clone size are those of that table, but D and trimming were determined from the DNA. This sample holds 150,000 to 170,000 clones; roughly 80% were observed only once. The top ten constitute approximately 1.8% of the sample.

Turning to this clone: The antigen it recognizes is unknown. Base qualities are not recorded, but no much larger clone differs from it by a single base.

The chain employs TRBV5-1 and TRBJ2-5; possibly the D gene is TRBD2, per 5 matching bases. Sequenced input: peripheral blood. This receptor was identified in a man older than 75 with acute or convalescent COVID-19. The nucleotide sequence is given as TGCGCCAGCAGCCGAGATAGCGAAGAGACCCAGTACTTC. It translates as CASSRDSEETQYF.